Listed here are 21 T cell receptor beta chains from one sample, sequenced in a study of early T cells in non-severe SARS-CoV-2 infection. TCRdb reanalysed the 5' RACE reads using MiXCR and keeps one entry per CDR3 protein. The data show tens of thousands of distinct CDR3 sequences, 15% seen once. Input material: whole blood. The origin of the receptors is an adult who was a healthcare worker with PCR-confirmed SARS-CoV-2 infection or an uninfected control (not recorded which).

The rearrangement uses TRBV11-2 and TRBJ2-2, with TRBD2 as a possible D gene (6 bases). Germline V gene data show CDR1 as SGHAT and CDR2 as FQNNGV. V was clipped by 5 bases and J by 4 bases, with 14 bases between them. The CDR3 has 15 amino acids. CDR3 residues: CASSEHPRGTGELFF. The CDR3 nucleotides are TGTGCCAGCAGCGAACACCCGCGGGGCACCGGGGAGCTGTTTTTT.

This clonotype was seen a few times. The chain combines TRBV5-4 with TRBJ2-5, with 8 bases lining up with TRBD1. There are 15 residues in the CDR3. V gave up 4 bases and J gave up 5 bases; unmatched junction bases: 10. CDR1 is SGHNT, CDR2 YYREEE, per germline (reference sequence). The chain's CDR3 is CASSSKTGAGETQYF. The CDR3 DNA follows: TGTGCCAGCAGCAGCAAGACAGGGGCGGGGGAGACCCAGTACTTC.

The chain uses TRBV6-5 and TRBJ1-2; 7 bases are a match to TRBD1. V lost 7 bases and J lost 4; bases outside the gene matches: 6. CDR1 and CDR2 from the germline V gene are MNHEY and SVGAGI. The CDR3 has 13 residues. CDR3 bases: TGTGCCAGCACCAGGGGACAGACCTATGGCTACACCTTC. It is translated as CASTRGQTYGYTF.

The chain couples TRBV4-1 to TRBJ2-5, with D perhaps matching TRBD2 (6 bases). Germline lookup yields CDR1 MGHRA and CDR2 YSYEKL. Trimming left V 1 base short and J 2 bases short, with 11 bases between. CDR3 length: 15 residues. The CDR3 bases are TGCGCCAGCAGCCAAGGGTCCAGCGGGCAAGAGACCCAGTACTTC. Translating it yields CASSQGSSGQETQYF.

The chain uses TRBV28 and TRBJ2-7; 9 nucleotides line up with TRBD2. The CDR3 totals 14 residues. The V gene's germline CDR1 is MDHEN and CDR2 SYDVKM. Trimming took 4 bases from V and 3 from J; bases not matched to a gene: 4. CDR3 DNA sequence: TGTGCCAGCAGTTCTGGGACTAGCAACTACGAGCAGTACTTC. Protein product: CASSSGTSNYEQYF.

CDR3 DNA sequence: TGCGCCAGCAGCTTGGGGCAGGGGGCGGACGCAGATACGCAGTATTTT. Protein sequence: CASSLGQGADADTQYF. The chain employs TRBV5-1 and TRBJ2-3; 8 nucleotides align to TRBD1. This CDR3 contains 16 residues. Germline V gene data show CDR1 as SGHRS and CDR2 as YFSETQ. V lost 0 bases and J lost 4; bases outside the gene matches: 7.

CDR3 protein: CASSVGTGTVYNEQFF. The DNA of the CDR3 is TGTGCCAGCAGCGTAGGCACCGGGACAGTCTACAATGAGCAGTTCTTC. V usage is TRBV9 and J usage is TRBJ2-1; 7 nucleotides line up with TRBD1. V lost 0 bases and J lost 3; bases outside the gene matches: 6. The CDR3 is made up of 16 amino acids. Germline V gives CDR1 SGDLS, CDR2 YYNGEE.

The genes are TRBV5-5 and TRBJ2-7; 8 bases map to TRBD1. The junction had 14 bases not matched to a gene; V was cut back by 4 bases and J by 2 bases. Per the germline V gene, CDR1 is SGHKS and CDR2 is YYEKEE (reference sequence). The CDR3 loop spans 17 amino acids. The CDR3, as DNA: TGTGCCAGCAGCCCGACAGGGGTCTGGGGGGCAGCCTACGAGCAGTACTTC. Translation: CASSPTGVWGAAYEQYF.

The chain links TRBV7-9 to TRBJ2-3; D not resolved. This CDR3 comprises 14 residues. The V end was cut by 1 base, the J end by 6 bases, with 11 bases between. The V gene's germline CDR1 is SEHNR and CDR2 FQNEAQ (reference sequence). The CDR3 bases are TGTGCCAGCAGCTTAGGATTCGCAGGCGATACGCAGTATTTT. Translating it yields CASSLGFAGDTQYF. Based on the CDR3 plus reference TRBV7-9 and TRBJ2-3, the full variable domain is DTGVSQNPRHKITKRGQNVTFRCDPISEHNRLYWYRQTLGQGPEFLTYFQNEAQLEKSRLLSDRFSAERPKGSFSTLEIQRTEQGDSAMYLCASSLGFAGDTQYFGPGTRLTVL.

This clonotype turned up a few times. CDR3 sequence reads: CAWSPVLQETQYF. The DNA of the CDR3 is TGTGCCTGGAGTCCCGTACTACAAGAGACCCAGTACTTC. The chain couples TRBV30 to TRBJ2-5; no reliable D call. CDR1 GTSNPN and CDR2 SVGIG come from the germline V gene (reference sequence). V was trimmed by 2 bases and J by 2 bases, leaving 9 bases between them. CDR3 length: 13 amino acids. Together with reference TRBV30 and TRBJ2-5, the CDR3 gives the full variable domain: SQTIHQWPATLVQPVGSPLSLECTVEGTSNPNLYWYRQAAGRGLQLLFYSVGIGQISSEVPQNLSASRPQDRQFILSSKKLLLSDSGFYLCAWSPVLQETQYFGPGTRLLVL.

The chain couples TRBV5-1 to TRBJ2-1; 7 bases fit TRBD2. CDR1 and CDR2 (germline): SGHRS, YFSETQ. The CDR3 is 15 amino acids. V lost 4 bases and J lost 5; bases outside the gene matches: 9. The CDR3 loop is CASSRTSGAHNEQFF. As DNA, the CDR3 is TGCGCCAGCAGCAGGACTAGTGGGGCCCACAATGAGCAGTTCTTC.

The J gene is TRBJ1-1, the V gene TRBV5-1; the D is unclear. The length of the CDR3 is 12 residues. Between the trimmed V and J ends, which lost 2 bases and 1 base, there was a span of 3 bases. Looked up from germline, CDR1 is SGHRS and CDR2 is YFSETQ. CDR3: CASSFENTEAFF. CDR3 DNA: TGCGCCAGCAGCTTCGAGAACACTGAAGCTTTCTTT.

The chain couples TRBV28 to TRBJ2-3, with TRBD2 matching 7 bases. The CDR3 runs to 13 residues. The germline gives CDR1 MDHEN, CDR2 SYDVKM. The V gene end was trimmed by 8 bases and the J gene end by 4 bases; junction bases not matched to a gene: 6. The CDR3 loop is CASGTTGPDTQYF. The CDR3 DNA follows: TGTGCCAGCGGGACTACTGGGCCAGATACGCAGTATTTT.

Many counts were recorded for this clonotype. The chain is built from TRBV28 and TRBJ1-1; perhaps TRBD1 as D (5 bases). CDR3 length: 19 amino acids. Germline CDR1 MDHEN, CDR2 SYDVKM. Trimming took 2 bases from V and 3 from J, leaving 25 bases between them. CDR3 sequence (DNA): TGTGCCAGCAGTTTAACCCAGATCGGGCTGACCCAAGGGGACACTGAAGCTTTCTTT. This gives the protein CASSLTQIGLTQGDTEAFF. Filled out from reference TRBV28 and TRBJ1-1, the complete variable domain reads DVKVTQSSRYLVKRTGEKVFLECVQDMDHENMFWYRQDPGLGLRLIYFSYDVKMKEKGDIPEGYSVSREKKERFSLILESASTNQTSMYLCASSLTQIGLTQGDTEAFFGQGTRLTVV.

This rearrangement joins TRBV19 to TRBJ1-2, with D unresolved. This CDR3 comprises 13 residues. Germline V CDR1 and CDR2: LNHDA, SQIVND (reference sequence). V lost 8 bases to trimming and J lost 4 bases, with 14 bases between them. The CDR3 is CASHRGAGYGYTF. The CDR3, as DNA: TGTGCCAGTCATCGGGGAGCGGGCTATGGCTACACCTTC.

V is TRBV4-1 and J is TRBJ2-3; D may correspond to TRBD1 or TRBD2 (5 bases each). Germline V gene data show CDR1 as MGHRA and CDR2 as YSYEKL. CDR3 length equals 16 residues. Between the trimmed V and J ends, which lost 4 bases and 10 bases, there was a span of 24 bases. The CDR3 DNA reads TGCGCCAGCAGCCTCACTCTGACCGGGGTGAGGGGTTCGCAGTATTTT. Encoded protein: CASSLTLTGVRGSQYF.

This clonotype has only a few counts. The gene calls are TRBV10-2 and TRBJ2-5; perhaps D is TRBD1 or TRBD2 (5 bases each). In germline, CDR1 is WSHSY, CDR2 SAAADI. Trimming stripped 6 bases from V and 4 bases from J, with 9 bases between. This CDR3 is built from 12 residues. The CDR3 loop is CASSRDGETQYF. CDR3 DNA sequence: TGCGCCAGCAGCAGGGACGGAGAGACCCAGTACTTC.

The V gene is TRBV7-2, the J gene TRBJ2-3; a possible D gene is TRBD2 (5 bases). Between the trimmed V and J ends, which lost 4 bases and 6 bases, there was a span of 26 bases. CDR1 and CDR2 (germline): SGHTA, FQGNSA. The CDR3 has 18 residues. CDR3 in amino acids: CASSSPLGRLRSGDTQYF. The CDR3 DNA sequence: TGTGCCAGCAGCTCCCCCCTCGGTAGACTCCGATCGGGGGATACGCAGTATTTT.

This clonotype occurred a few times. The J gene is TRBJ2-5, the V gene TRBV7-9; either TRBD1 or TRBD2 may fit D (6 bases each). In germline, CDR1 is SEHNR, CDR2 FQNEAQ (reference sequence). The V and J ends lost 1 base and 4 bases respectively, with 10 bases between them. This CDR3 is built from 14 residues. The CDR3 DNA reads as TGTGCCAGCAGCTTAGGCGGAGGGGGAGAGACCCAGTACTTC. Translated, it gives CASSLGGGGETQYF.

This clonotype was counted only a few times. The CDR3 is CASSSGGVPYEQYF. In DNA form, the CDR3 reads TGTGCCAGCAGTTCAGGGGGCGTTCCCTACGAGCAGTACTTC. The chain joins TRBV9 to TRBJ2-7, with 8 bases that match TRBD1. The CDR3 is 14 amino acids. CDR1 and CDR2 (germline): SGDLS, YYNGEE. V dropped 5 bases and J dropped 2; count of bases not matched to a gene: 6.

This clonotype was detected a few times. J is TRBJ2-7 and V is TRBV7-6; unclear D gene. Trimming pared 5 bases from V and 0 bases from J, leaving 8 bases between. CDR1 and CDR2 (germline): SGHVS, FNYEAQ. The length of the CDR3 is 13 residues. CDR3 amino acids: CASSPYRSYEQYF. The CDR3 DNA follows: TGTGCCAGCAGCCCATACCGCTCCTACGAGCAGTACTTC.